Below, one T cell receptor (beta chain) is given with its context. CDR1 and CDR2 from the germline V gene are SGHVS and FNYEAQ. With 10 bases removed from V and 5 bases from J, the gap between germline ends came to 20 bases. CDR3 size: 15 residues. These data are taken from a study of T cells in localized non-small cell lung cancer. This table comes from immunoSEQ multiplex PCR, and its TCRdb copy is limited to in-frame clones, with some not included. The repertoire has some 19,000 clones, 75% to 95% of them found once; the top ten carry 4%. The source material was peripheral blood, sampled before any cancer treatment. The TCR sequence derives from a male donor older than 55 with stage I squamous cell lung carcinoma. The chain has TRBV7-6 and TRBJ2-2, with a possible D match to TRBD1 (6 bases). CDR3: CAIYDWGQKTGELFF. In DNA form, the CDR3 reads TGTGCCATTTATGACTGGGGGCAAAAGACCGGGGAGCTGTTTTTT. Based on the CDR3 plus reference TRBV7-6 and TRBJ2-2, the full variable domain is GAGVSQSPRYKVTKRGQDVALRCDPISGHVSLYWYRQALGQGPEFLTYFNYEAQQDKSGLPNDRFSAERPEGSISTLTIQRTEQRDSAMYRCAIYDWGQKTGELFFGEGSRLTVL.